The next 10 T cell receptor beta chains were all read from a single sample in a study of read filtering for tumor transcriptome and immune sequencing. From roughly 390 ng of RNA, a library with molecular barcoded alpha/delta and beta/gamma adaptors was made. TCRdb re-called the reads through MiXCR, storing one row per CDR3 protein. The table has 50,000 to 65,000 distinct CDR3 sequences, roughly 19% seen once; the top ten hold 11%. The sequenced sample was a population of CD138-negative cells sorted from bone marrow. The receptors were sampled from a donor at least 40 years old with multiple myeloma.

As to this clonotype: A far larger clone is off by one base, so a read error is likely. This CDR3 is CASSLSGGVYNEQFF. The CDR3 DNA is TGTGCCAGCAGCTTAAGCGGGGGGGTCTACAATGAGCAGTTCTTC. The gene calls are TRBV7-8 and TRBJ2-1, with 10 bases lining up with TRBD2. The CDR3 is 15 amino acids. Germline loops: CDR1 SGHVS, CDR2 FQNEAQ. The V segment lost 2 bases and the J segment 3 bases; nucleotides outside the gene matches: 1.

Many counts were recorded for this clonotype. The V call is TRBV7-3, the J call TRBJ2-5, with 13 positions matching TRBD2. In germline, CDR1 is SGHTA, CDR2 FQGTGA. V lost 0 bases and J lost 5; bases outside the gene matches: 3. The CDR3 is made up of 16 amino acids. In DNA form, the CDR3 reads TGTGCCAGCAGCTTAACGACTAGCGGGGGGTATGAGACCCAGTACTTC. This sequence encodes CASSLTTSGGYETQYF.

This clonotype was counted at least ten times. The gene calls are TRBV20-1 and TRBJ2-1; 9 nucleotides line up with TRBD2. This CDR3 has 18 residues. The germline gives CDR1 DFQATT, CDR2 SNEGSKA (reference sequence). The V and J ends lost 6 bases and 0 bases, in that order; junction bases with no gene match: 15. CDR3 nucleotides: TGCAGTGCCAGTGAGGCGGGGGGGTCCGATAGCTCCTACAATGAGCAGTTCTTC. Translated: CSASEAGGSDSSYNEQFF.

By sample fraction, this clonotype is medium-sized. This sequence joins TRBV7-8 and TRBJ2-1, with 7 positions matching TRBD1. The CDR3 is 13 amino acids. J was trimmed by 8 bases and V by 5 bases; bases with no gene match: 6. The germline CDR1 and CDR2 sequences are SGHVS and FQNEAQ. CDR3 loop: CASSLRQGYEQFF. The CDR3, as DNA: TGTGCCAGCAGCCTAAGACAGGGTTATGAGCAGTTCTTC.

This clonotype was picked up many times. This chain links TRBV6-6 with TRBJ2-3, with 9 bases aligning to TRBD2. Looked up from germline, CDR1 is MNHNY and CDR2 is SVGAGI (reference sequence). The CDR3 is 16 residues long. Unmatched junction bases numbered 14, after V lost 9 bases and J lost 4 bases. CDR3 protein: CASSPGGGARADTQYF. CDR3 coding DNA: TGTGCCAGTAGCCCCGGCGGGGGGGCAAGAGCAGATACGCAGTATTTT.

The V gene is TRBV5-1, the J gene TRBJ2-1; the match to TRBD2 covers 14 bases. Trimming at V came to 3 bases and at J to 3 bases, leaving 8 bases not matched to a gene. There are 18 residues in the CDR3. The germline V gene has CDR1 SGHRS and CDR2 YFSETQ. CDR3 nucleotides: TGCGCCAGCAGCTGGCCGGGACTAGCGGGAGAGTTCTACAATGAGCAGTTCTTC. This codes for CASSWPGLAGEFYNEQFF.

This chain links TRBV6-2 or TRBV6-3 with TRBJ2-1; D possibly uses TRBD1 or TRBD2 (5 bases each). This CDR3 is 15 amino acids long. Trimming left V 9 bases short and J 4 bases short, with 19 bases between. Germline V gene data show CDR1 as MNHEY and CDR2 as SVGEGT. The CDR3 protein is CASRPFGAGYNEQFF. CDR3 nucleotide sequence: TGTGCCAGTAGACCTTTCGGGGCAGGTTACAATGAGCAGTTCTTC.

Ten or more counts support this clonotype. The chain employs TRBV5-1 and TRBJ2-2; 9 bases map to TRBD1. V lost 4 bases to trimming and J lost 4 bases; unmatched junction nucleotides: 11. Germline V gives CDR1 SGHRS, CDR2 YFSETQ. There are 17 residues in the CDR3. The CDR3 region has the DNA TGCGCCAGCAGCGGACGCGGGACAGGGCTTTTCACCGGGGAGCTGTTTTTT. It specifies CASSGRGTGLFTGELFF.

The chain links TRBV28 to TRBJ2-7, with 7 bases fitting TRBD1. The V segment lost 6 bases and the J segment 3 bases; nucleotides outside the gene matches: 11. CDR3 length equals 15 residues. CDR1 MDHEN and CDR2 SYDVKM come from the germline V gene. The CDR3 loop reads CASRKRQGVLYEQYF. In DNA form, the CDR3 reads TGTGCCAGCAGAAAGCGACAGGGCGTCCTCTACGAGCAGTACTTC.

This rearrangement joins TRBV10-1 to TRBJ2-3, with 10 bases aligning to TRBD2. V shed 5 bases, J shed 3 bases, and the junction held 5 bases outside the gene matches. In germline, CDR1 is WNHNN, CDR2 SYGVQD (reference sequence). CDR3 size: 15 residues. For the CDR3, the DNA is TGCGCCAGCAGTCAAGCGGGGGGGCGAACAGATACGCAGTATTTT. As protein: CASSQAGGRTDTQYF.